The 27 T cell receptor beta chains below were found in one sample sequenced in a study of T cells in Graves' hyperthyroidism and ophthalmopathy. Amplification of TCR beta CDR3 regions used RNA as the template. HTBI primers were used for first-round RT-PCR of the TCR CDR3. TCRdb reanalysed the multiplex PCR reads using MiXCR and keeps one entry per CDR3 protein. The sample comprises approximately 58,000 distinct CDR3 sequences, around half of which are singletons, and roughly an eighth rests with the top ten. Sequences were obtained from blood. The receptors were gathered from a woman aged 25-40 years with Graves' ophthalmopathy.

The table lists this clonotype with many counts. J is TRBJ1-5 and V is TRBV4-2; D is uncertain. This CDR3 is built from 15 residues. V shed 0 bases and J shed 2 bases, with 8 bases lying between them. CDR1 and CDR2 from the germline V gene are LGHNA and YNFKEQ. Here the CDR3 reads CASSQDRVGNQPQHF. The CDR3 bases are TGTGCCAGCAGCCAAGATAGAGTCGGCAATCAGCCCCAGCATTTT.

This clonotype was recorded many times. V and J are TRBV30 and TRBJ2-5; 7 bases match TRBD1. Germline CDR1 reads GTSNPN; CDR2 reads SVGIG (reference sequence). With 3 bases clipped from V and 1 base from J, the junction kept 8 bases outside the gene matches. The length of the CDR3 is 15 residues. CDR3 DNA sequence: TGTGCCTGGAGACCAGGCCAGGGGGTCCAAGAGACCCAGTACTTC. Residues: CAWRPGQGVQETQYF.

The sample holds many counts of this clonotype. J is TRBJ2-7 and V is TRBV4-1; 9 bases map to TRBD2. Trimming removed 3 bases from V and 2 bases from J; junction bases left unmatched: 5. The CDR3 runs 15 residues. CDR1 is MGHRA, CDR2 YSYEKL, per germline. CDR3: CASSQTTSGPYEQYF. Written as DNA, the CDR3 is TGCGCCAGCAGCCAGACGACTAGCGGACCCTACGAGCAGTACTTC.

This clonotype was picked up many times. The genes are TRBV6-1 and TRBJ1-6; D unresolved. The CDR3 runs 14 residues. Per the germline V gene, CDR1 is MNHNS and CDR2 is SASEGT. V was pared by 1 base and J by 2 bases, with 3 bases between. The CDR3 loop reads CASSEVPYNSPLHF. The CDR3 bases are TGTGCCAGCAGTGAAGTCCCCTATAATTCACCCCTCCACTTT.

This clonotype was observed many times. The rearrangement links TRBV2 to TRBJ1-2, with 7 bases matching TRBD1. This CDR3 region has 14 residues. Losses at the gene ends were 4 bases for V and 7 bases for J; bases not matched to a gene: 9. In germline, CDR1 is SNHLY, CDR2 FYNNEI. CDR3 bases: TGTGCCAGCAGTGTAGGCCAGGGGGGCGGTGGCTACACCTTC. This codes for CASSVGQGGGGYTF.

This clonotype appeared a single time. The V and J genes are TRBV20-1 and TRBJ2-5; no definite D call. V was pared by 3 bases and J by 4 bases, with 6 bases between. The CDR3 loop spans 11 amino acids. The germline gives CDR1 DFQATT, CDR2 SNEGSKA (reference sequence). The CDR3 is CSARRLETQYF. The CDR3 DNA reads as TGCAGTGCTAGGAGGTTAGAGACCCAGTACTTC.

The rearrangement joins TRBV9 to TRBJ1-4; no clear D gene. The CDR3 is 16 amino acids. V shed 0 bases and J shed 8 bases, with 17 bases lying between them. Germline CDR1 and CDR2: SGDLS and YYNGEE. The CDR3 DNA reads TGTGCCAGCAGCGTAGGTTCTAGCGGGAGTGGCGAAAAACTGTTTTTT. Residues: CASSVGSSGSGEKLFF.

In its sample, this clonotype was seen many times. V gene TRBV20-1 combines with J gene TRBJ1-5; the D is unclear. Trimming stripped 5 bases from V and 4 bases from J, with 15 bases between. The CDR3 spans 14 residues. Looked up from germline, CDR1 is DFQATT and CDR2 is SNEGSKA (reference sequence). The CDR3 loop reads CSASPPAGNQPQHF. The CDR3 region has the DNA TGCAGTGCTTCACCACCGGCGGGTAATCAGCCCCAGCATTTT.

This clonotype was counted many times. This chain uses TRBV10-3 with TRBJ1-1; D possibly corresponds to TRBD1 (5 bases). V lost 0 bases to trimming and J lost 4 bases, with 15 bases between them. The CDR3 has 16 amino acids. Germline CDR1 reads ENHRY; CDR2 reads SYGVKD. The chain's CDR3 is CAISESGSSGGTEAFF. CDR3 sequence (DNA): TGTGCCATCAGTGAGTCCGGCTCCTCCGGGGGCACTGAAGCTTTCTTT.

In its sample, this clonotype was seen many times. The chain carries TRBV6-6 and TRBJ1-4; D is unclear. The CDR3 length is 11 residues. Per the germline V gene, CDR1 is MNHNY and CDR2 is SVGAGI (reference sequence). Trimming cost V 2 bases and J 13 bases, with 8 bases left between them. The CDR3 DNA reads TGTGCCAGCAGTTACGGGAATTTACTGTTTTTT. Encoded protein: CASSYGNLLFF.

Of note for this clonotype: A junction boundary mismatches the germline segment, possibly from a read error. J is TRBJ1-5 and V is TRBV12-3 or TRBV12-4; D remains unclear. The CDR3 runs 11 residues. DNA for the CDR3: TGTGCCACCAGTTTAAATCGGCCCCAGCATTTT. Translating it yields CATSLNRPQHF.

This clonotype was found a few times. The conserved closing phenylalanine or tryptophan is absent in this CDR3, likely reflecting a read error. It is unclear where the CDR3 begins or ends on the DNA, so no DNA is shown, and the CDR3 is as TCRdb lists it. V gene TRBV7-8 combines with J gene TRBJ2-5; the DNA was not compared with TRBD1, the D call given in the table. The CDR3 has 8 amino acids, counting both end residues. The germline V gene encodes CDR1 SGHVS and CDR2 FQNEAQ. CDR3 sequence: CASSQLGQ.

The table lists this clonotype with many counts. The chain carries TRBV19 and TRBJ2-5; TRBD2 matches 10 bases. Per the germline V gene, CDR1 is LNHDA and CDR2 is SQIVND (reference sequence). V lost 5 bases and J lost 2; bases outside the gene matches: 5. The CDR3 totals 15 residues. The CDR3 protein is CASSAGLAEQETQYF. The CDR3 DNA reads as TGTGCCAGTAGTGCAGGACTAGCGGAACAAGAGACCCAGTACTTC.

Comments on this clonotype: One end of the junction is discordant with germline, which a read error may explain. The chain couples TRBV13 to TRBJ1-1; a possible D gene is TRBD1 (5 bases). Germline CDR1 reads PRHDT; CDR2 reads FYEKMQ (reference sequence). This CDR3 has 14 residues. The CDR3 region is CASSLVGENTEACF. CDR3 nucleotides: TGTGCCAGCAGCTTAGTGGGGGAAAACACTGAAGCTTGCTTT.

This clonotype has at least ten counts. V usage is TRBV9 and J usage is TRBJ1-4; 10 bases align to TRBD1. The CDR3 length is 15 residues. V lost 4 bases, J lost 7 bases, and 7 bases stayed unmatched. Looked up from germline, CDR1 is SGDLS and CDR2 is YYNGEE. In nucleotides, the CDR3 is TGTGCCAGCAGCCCGGGACAGGGGTCGCCTGAAAAACTGTTTTTT. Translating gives CASSPGQGSPEKLFF.

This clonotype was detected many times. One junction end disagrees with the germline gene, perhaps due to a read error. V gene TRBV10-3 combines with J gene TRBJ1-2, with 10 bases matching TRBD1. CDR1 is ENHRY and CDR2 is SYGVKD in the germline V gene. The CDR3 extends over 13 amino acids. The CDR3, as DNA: TGTGCCATCAGTGGGGGGGACAGGGGAGTGTACGCCTTC. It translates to CAISGGDRGVYAF.

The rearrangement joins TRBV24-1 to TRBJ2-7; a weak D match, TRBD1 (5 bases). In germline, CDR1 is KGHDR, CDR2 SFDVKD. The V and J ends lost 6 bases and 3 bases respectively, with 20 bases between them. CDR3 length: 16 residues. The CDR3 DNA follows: TGTGCCACCAGTAGACAGAAAATAGCAAGTTACTACGAGCAGTACTTC. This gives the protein CATSRQKIASYYEQYF.

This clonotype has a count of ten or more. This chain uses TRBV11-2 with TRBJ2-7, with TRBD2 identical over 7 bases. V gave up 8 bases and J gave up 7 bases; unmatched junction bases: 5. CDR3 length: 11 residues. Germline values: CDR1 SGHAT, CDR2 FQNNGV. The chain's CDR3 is CASGSGVEQYF. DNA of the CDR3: TGTGCCAGCGGCAGCGGGGTAGAGCAGTACTTC.

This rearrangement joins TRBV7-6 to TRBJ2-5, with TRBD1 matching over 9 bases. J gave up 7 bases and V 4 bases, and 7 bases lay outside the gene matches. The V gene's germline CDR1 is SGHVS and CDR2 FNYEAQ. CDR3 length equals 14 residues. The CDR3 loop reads CASSWTGAAGTQYF. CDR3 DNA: TGTGCCAGCAGCTGGACAGGGGCGGCGGGGACCCAGTACTTC.

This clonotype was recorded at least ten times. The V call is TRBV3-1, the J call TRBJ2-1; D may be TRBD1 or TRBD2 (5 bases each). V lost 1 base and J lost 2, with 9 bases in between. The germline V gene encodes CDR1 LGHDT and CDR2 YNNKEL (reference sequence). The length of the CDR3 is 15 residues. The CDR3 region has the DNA TGTGCCAGCAGCCAAGTGGGGCGGGCCTACAATGAGCAGTTCTTC. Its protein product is CASSQVGRAYNEQFF.

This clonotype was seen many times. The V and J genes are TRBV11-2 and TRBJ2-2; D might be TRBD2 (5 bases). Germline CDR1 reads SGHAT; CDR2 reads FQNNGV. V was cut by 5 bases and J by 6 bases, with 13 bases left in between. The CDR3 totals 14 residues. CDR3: CASSRDYAPGELFF. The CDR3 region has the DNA TGTGCCAGCAGCCGTGACTACGCGCCCGGGGAGCTGTTTTTT.

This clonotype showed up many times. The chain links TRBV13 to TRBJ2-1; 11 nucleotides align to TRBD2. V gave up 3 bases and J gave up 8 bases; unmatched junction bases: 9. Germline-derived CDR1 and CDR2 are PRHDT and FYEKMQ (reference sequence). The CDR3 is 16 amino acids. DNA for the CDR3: TGTGCCAGCAGCTTGACTAGCGGGGTCAGCTGGGATGAGCAGTTCTTC. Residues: CASSLTSGVSWDEQFF. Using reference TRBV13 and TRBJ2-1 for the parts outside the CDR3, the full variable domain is AAGVIQSPRHLIKEKRETATLKCYPIPRHDTVYWYQQGPGQDPQFLISFYEKMQSDKGSIPDRFSAQQFSDYHSELNMSSLELGDSALYFCASSLTSGVSWDEQFFGPGTRLTVL.

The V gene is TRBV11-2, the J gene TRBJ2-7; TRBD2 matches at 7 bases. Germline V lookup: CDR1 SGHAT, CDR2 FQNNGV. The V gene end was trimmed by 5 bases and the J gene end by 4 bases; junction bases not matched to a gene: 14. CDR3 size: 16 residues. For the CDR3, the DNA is TGTGCCAGCAGCCAAGATGGGTCCGGGGGGATTTACGAGCAGTACTTC. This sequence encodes CASSQDGSGGIYEQYF.

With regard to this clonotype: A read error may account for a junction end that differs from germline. Here the CDR3 reads CASSLTRDYNEQFF. The CDR3 coding sequence is TGTGCTAGCAGCTTAACGAGAGACTACAATGAGCAGTTCTTC. V is TRBV7-7 and J is TRBJ2-1, with D uncertain. Germline V gene sequence: CDR1 SSHAT, CDR2 FNYEAQ (reference sequence). This CDR3 contains 14 residues.

The CDR3 DNA reads as TGTGCCAGCAGTGCCGACCTCCAGGGGGACACTGAAGCTTTCTTT. Its protein is CASSADLQGDTEAFF. The V gene is TRBV2, the J gene TRBJ1-1, with 7 bases fitting TRBD1. The CDR3 is 15 residues long. V shed 4 bases, J shed 3 bases, and the junction held 8 bases outside the gene matches. Germline loops: CDR1 SNHLY, CDR2 FYNNEI.

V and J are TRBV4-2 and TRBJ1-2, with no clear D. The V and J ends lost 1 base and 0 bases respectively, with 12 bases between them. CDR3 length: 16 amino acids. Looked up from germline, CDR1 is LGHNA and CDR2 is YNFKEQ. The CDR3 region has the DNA TGTGCCAGCAGCCAAGTAGGTGCGGGTTCTAACTATGGCTACACCTTC. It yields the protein CASSQVGAGSNYGYTF.

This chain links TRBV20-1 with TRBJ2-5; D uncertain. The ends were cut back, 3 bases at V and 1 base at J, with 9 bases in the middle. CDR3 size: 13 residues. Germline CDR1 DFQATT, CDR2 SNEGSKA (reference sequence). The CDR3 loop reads CSASSAAQETQYF. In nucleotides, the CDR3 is TGCAGTGCTAGCTCGGCGGCCCAAGAGACCCAGTACTTC.